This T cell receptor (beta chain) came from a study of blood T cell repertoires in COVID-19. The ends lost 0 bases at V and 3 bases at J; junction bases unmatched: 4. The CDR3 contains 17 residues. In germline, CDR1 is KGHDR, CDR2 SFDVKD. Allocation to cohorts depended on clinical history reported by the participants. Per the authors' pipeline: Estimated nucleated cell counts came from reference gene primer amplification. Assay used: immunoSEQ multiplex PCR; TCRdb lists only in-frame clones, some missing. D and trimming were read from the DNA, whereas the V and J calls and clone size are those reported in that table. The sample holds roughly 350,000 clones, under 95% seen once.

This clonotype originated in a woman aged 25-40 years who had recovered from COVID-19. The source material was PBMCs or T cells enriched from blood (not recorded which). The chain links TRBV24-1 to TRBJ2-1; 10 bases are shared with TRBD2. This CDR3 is CATSDLPIAGGYNEQFF. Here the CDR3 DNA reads TGTGCCACCAGTGATTTGCCTATAGCGGGAGGCTACAATGAGCAGTTCTTC.